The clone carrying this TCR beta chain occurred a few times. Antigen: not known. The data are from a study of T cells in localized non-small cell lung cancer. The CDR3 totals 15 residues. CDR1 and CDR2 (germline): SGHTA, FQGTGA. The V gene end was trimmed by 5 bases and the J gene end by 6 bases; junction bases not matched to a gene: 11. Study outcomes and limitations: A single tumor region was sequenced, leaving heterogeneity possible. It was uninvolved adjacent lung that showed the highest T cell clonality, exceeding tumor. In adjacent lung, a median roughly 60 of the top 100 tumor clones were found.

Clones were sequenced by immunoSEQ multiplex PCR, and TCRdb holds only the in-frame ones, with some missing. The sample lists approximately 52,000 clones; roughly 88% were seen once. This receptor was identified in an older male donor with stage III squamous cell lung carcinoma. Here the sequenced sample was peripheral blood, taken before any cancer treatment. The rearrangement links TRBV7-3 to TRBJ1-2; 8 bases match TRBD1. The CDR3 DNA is TGTGCCAGCAGCCCATCCGGGACAGGCAGGGATGGCTACACCTTC. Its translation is CASSPSGTGRDGYTF.